The T cell receptor beta chain described here comes from a study of blood T cell repertoires in COVID-19. Using immunoSEQ multiplex PCR, the repertoire was profiled, and TCRdb retains in-frame clones only, with some absent. Among about 14,000 clones listed, around 73% were seen once. This CDR3 spans 13 amino acids. Deletions cut 4 bases from V and 1 base from J, with 10 bases between. Per the germline V gene, CDR1 is GTSNPN and CDR2 is SVGIG (reference sequence). Sample: peripheral blood. This receptor was obtained from a man between 65 and 85 years old with acute or convalescent COVID-19. The chain carries TRBV30 and TRBJ1-1; D gene uncertain. The CDR3 region is CAWTAGRNTEAFF. The CDR3 region has the DNA TGTGCCTGGACAGCAGGAAGGAACACTGAAGCTTTCTTT. The variable domain in full, completed from reference TRBV30 and TRBJ1-1, reads SQTIHQWPATLVQPVGSPLSLECTVEGTSNPNLYWYRQAAGRGLQLLFYSVGIGQISSEVPQNLSASRPQDRQFILSSKKLLLSDSGFYLCAWTAGRNTEAFFGQGTRLTVV.